What follows are 25 T cell receptor beta chains derived from one specimen sequenced in a study of blood T cell repertoires in COVID-19. This table comes from immunoSEQ multiplex PCR, and its TCRdb copy is limited to in-frame clones, with some not included. The table has about 87,000 clones, approximately 80% seen once. Sample: peripheral blood. These receptors were obtained from a woman in her 70s with acute or convalescent COVID-19.

The chain carries TRBV6-5 and TRBJ1-5; 9 bases match TRBD1. The CDR3 consists of 15 residues. Per germline, CDR1 MNHEY and CDR2 SVGAGI. The junction had 11 bases not matched to a gene; V was cut back by 8 bases and J by 6 bases. CDR3 protein: CASGWTGDYRQPQHF. The CDR3 bases are TGTGCCAGCGGATGGACAGGGGATTATCGTCAGCCCCAGCATTTT.

The chain is built from TRBV3-1 (or the pseudogene TRBV3-2) and TRBJ2-4, with D perhaps matching TRBD1 (6 bases). This CDR3 region has 16 residues. Germline V lookup: CDR1 LGHDT, CDR2 YNNKEL (reference sequence). Trimming took 1 base from V and 8 from J, leaving 18 bases between them. CDR3 region: CASSQGPPDSSDIQYF. In DNA, the CDR3 is TGTGCCAGCAGCCAAGGCCCCCCGGACAGTTCGGACATTCAGTACTTC.

This rearrangement joins TRBV5-4 to TRBJ2-7; D unclear. Trimming removed 2 bases at V and 4 bases at J, with 10 bases between. This CDR3 is built from 13 residues. The germline CDR1 and CDR2 sequences are SGHNT and YYREEE (reference sequence). This CDR3 is CASSFSQDYEQYF. DNA for the CDR3: TGTGCCAGCAGCTTTAGTCAGGATTACGAGCAGTACTTC.

The chain joins TRBV5-1 to TRBJ2-1; 10 bases align to TRBD1. The J segment lost 4 bases and the V segment lost 4 bases, leaving 2 bases of the junction unmatched. CDR1 SGHRS and CDR2 YFSETQ come from the germline V gene. The CDR3 consists of 14 residues. CDR3 loop: CASSPGQGYNEQFF. The CDR3 DNA follows: TGCGCCAGCAGCCCGGGACAGGGGTACAATGAGCAGTTCTTC.

J is TRBJ2-7 and V is TRBV6-6; the D is unclear. Germline V CDR1 and CDR2: MNHNY, SVGAGI (reference sequence). CDR3 length equals 12 residues. V lost 6 bases and J 3 bases, leaving 9 bases between the germline ends. The CDR3, as DNA: TGTGCCAGCAGCCCCCAGCGCTACGAGCAGTACTTC. Translation gives CASSPQRYEQYF.

The chain couples TRBV2 to TRBJ1-3; 8 bases line up with TRBD1. CDR1 and CDR2 from the germline V gene are SNHLY and FYNNEI. Trimming cost V 7 bases and J 1 base; bases outside gene matches: 9. CDR3 length equals 16 residues. CDR3 sequence reads: CASNPLDRGSGNTIYF. DNA of the CDR3: TGTGCCAGCAACCCTCTCGACAGGGGATCTGGAAACACCATATATTTT. The entire variable domain, with the rest obtained from reference TRBV2 and TRBJ1-3, is as follows: EPEVTQTPSHQVTQMGQEVILRCVPISNHLYFYWYRQILGQKVEFLVSFYNNEISEKSEIFDDQFSVERPDGSNFTLKIRSTKLEDSAMYFCASNPLDRGSGNTIYFGEGSWLTVV.

This clone was recorded once. The rearrangement joins TRBV9 to TRBJ2-2, with 7 bases that match TRBD1. CDR1 is SGDLS and CDR2 is YYNGEE in the germline V gene. This CDR3 comprises 15 residues. After removal of 4 bases from V and 4 bases from J, the junction contained 7 bases not matched to a gene. In DNA, the CDR3 is TGTGCCAGCAGCCCGGTACAGGGGATCACCGGGGAGCTGTTTTTT. The encoded protein is CASSPVQGITGELFF.

This chain uses TRBV5-5 with TRBJ1-2, with D perhaps TRBD1 (5 bases). This CDR3 is built from 15 residues. Germline V gene sequence: CDR1 SGHKS, CDR2 YYEKEE (reference sequence). V was shortened by 5 bases and J by 3 bases, with 17 bases between the two germline ends. CDR3 nucleotides: TGTGCCAGCAGGGAAGCCGCGACAGACTACTATGGCTACACCTTC. This gives the protein CASREAATDYYGYTF. Full variable domain (rest looked up from reference TRBV5-5 and TRBJ1-2): DAGVTQSPTHLIKTRGQQVTLRCSPISGHKSVSWYQQVLGQGPQFIFQYYEKEERGRGNFPDRFSARQFPNYSSELNVNALLLGDSALYLCASREAATDYYGYTFGSGTRLTVV.

The chain recombines TRBV2 with TRBJ1-4; D is ambiguous. The CDR3 contains 16 residues. The V gene's germline CDR1 is SNHLY and CDR2 FYNNEI. The ends were cut back, 3 bases at V and 0 bases at J, with 11 bases in the middle. The CDR3 loop reads CASSDGRGATNEKLFF. The CDR3 nucleotides read TGTGCCAGCAGTGACGGACGGGGAGCAACTAATGAAAAACTGTTTTTT.

This clone was recorded once. The rearrangement uses TRBV30 and TRBJ2-5; D remains unclear. V gave up 0 bases and J gave up 1 base, with 3 bases separating them. The CDR3 has 12 amino acids. Germline V lookup: CDR1 GTSNPN, CDR2 SVGIG (reference sequence). The CDR3 DNA reads TGTGCCTGGAGTGTGGCCCAAGAGACCCAGTACTTC. It encodes CAWSVAQETQYF.

The chain carries TRBV6-5 and TRBJ2-7; D remains unclear. The V end lost 8 bases, the J end lost 6 bases, and 8 bases lay between the germline ends. The germline V gene has CDR1 MNHEY and CDR2 SVGAGI. CDR3 length: 10 residues. The DNA of the CDR3 is TGTGCCAGCCCCCTAAGCGAGCAGTACTTC. It codes for CASPLSEQYF.

This chain joins TRBV5-6 and TRBJ1-3; D gene unclear. Germline V gene lookup returns CDR1 SGHDT and CDR2 YYEEEE. V lost 5 bases to trimming and J lost 0 bases, with 12 bases between them. The CDR3 is made up of 15 amino acids. CDR3 protein: CASSRDRGSGNTIYF. The CDR3 DNA is TGTGCCAGCAGTCGAGACCGAGGCTCTGGAAACACCATATATTTT.

The chain uses TRBV5-1 and TRBJ2-3; TRBD2 matches 8 bases. There are 14 residues in the CDR3. The V gene end was trimmed by 2 bases and the J gene end by 4 bases; junction bases not matched to a gene: 3. Germline V gene lookup returns CDR1 SGHRS and CDR2 YFSETQ. DNA of the CDR3: TGCGCCAGCAGCTTTAGCGGGGATGCAGATACGCAGTATTTT. It yields the protein CASSFSGDADTQYF.

V gene TRBV6-5 combines with J gene TRBJ2-3, with D unclear. Germline CDR1 MNHEY, CDR2 SVGAGI. The germline V and J ends were trimmed by 0 bases and 4 bases, with 8 bases remaining between them. The CDR3 length is 14 residues. The CDR3 loop is CASSYSYEADTQYF. The CDR3 nucleotides are TGTGCCAGCAGTTACTCCTACGAAGCAGATACGCAGTATTTT.

The rearrangement links TRBV30 to TRBJ1-1; possibly TRBD1 for D (6 bases). This CDR3 comprises 13 residues. Germline CDR1 reads GTSNPN; CDR2 reads SVGIG (reference sequence). Trimming left V 0 bases short and J 4 bases short, with 9 bases between. The CDR3 loop reads CAWSVNRATEAFF. As DNA, the CDR3 is TGTGCCTGGAGTGTAAACAGGGCCACTGAAGCTTTCTTT. Together with reference TRBV30 and TRBJ1-1, the CDR3 gives the full variable domain: SQTIHQWPATLVQPVGSPLSLECTVEGTSNPNLYWYRQAAGRGLQLLFYSVGIGQISSEVPQNLSASRPQDRQFILSSKKLLLSDSGFYLCAWSVNRATEAFFGQGTRLTVV.

The chain uses TRBV12-3 or TRBV12-4 and TRBJ2-1; D not certain. The V end was cut by 8 bases, the J end by 8 bases, with 13 bases between. The CDR3 has 12 residues. The DNA for the CDR3 is TGTGCCAGCGGCCCCCACAAGTATGAGCAGTTCTTC. Translated: CASGPHKYEQFF.

The J gene is TRBJ1-5, the V gene TRBV4-1; 7 bases align to TRBD1. V lost 3 bases and J lost 5; bases outside the gene matches: 4. The CDR3 has 14 residues. Germline V gives CDR1 MGHRA, CDR2 YSYEKL. As DNA, the CDR3 is TGCGCCAGCAGCCAGACAGGGAGCTATCAGCCCCAGCATTTT. As protein: CASSQTGSYQPQHF.

This chain joins TRBV5-4 and TRBJ2-1; 9 bases agree with TRBD2. Germline values: CDR1 SGHNT, CDR2 YYREEE (reference sequence). V was pared by 10 bases and J by 0 bases, with 8 bases of the junction left unmatched. The CDR3 runs 15 residues. CDR3 DNA: TGTGCCGGAAAAGAGCGGGGGGTCTCCTACAATGAGCAGTTCTTC. Protein: CAGKERGVSYNEQFF.

This chain connects TRBV27 to TRBJ2-3, with 13 bases identical to TRBD2. V lost 6 bases to trimming and J lost 0 bases; unmatched junction nucleotides: 9. CDR1 and CDR2 (germline): MNHEY, SMNVEV (reference sequence). The CDR3 is made up of 18 amino acids. CDR3 bases: TGTGCCAGCAGGGGGTACGGACTAGCGGGGGATAGCACAGATACGCAGTATTTT. Protein: CASRGYGLAGDSTDTQYF.

The gene calls are TRBV28 and TRBJ2-1, with 9 bases fitting TRBD2. The germline CDR1 and CDR2 sequences are MDHEN and SYDVKM. V lost 4 bases, J lost 4 bases, and 5 bases stayed unmatched. The CDR3 has 15 amino acids. The chain's CDR3 is CASSSAGLAYNEQFF. In DNA form, the CDR3 reads TGTGCCAGCAGTTCAGCGGGACTAGCTTACAATGAGCAGTTCTTC.

J is TRBJ1-2 and V is TRBV4-2; TRBD1 matches 9 bases. V gave up 4 bases and J gave up 13 bases; unmatched junction bases: 13. The germline gives CDR1 LGHNA, CDR2 YNFKEQ. The CDR3 spans 14 residues. The CDR3 sequence is CASSLEAETGGLTF. The CDR3 DNA reads TGTGCCAGCAGCCTTGAGGCGGAAACAGGGGGCCTCACCTTC.

The CDR3 region is CASSLQGDLDEQYF. The CDR3 coding sequence is TGTGCCAGTAGTCTCCAGGGGGATCTGGACGAGCAGTACTTC. J is TRBJ2-7 and V is TRBV19, with 7 bases aligning to TRBD1. The CDR3 covers 14 residues. Trimming took 5 bases from V and 5 from J; bases not matched to a gene: 9. The V gene's germline CDR1 is LNHDA and CDR2 SQIVND (reference sequence).

There are a few counts of this clone. V and J are TRBV9 and TRBJ1-1; tentatively, D is TRBD1 (6 bases). CDR1 and CDR2 from the germline V gene are SGDLS and YYNGEE. V lost 0 bases and J 4 bases, leaving 13 bases between the germline ends. The CDR3 contains 15 residues. The DNA of the CDR3 is TGTGCCAGCAGCGTAGATAACAGGGATGGCACTGAAGCTTTCTTT. Protein product: CASSVDNRDGTEAFF.

Here the CDR3 reads CASSLDGTGDGYTF. CDR3 coding DNA: TGTGCCAGCAGCTTAGATGGGACAGGGGATGGCTACACCTTC. This chain links TRBV11-3 with TRBJ1-2; TRBD1 matches at 10 bases. CDR3 length: 14 amino acids. V gave up 0 bases and J gave up 6 bases; unmatched junction bases: 1. CDR1 is SGHNT, CDR2 YENEEA, per germline.

The rearrangement joins TRBV20-1 to TRBJ2-7; no reliable D call. The germline V gene encodes CDR1 DFQATT and CDR2 SNEGSKA (reference sequence). Trimming stripped 3 bases from V and 0 bases from J, with 6 bases between. There are 12 residues in the CDR3. The CDR3 here is CSASDSSYEQYF. CDR3 sequence (DNA): TGCAGTGCTAGTGATAGCTCCTACGAGCAGTACTTC.